The 4 T cell receptor beta chains reported below all come from one sample, sequenced in a study of T cell changes during pregnancy in multiple sclerosis. This table comes from immunoSEQ multiplex PCR, and its TCRdb copy is limited to in-frame clones, with some not included. The table records about 48,000 clones, roughly 85% of them present only once. The sample here was CD4+ T cells from peripheral blood mononuclear cells, taken in the second trimester of pregnancy. Receptors were obtained from a female donor with multiple sclerosis, enrolled in a pregnancy study.

The V and J genes are TRBV4-2 and TRBJ2-5; tentative D call: TRBD1 (6 bases). This CDR3 has 13 residues. CDR1 LGHNA and CDR2 YNFKEQ come from the germline V gene. Trimming left V 4 bases short and J 3 bases short, with 9 bases between. The DNA for the CDR3 is TGTGCCAGCAGCCCACGGACAGAAGAGACCCAGTACTTC. It is translated as CASSPRTEETQYF.

This sequence joins TRBV11-3 and TRBJ2-2, with D perhaps matching TRBD1 (6 bases). Per the germline V gene, CDR1 is SGHNT and CDR2 is YENEEA. V was trimmed by 5 bases and J by 5 bases, leaving 6 bases between them. This CDR3 is built from 12 residues. The CDR3 nucleotides read TGTGCCAGCAGCCAGGGGACCGGGGAGCTGTTTTTT. Its translation: CASSQGTGELFF.

The J gene is TRBJ1-2, the V gene TRBV7-2, with 7 bases that match TRBD1. CDR3 size: 13 residues. Trimming took 2 bases from V and 4 from J; bases not matched to a gene: 1. Germline V lookup: CDR1 SGHTA, CDR2 FQGNSA. CDR3 region: CASSLYRGYGYTF. In DNA, the CDR3 is TGTGCCAGCAGCTTATACAGGGGCTATGGCTACACCTTC.

The rearrangement joins TRBV5-1 to TRBJ2-7, with D possibly matching TRBD2 (6 bases). In germline, CDR1 is SGHRS, CDR2 YFSETQ. The CDR3 consists of 14 residues. V was shortened by 3 bases and J by 0 bases, with 10 bases between the two germline ends. The CDR3 DNA sequence: TGCGCCAGCAGCTCTGGACTACGCTCCTACGAGCAGTACTTC. It yields the protein CASSSGLRSYEQYF.